Listed here are 22 T cell receptor beta chains from one sample, sequenced in a study of vaccination and CD4 T cells after COVID-19. Described treatment: 10-day PBMC culture with coronavirus spike peptide pools or control peptides (ViraFEST assay). These receptors have no identified antigens. At the Johns Hopkins FTIC core, DNA taken from cultured CD4+ T cells was sequenced by way of the Oncomine TCR Beta short-read assay. TCRdb reprocessed the PCR reads with MiXCR, giving one entry per CDR3 protein. The sample includes some 9,600 distinct CDR3 sequences, around 50% of them seen just once. The specimen was CD4+ T cells from blood, cultured in vitro. These receptors were taken from a human donor who had recovered from COVID-19.

V is TRBV10-1 and J is TRBJ2-7, with D perhaps given as TRBD1 or TRBD2 (5 bases each). The CDR3 sequence is 14 residues long. Deletions cut 3 bases from V and 7 bases from J, with 16 bases between. Germline assignment: CDR1 WNHNN and CDR2 SYGVQD (reference sequence). CDR3 DNA sequence: TGCGCCAGCAGTGAAGGGAGCTTAAGGGGAGAGCAGTACTTC. It specifies CASSEGSLRGEQYF.

This chain connects TRBV10-1 to TRBJ2-2, with 11 nucleotides matching TRBD2. Germline V gene lookup returns CDR1 WNHNN and CDR2 SYGVQD (reference sequence). V gave up 5 bases and J gave up 4 bases; unmatched junction bases: 3. The CDR3 is 15 residues long. The CDR3 here is CASSRLAGITGELFF. DNA for the CDR3: TGCGCCAGCAGTAGACTAGCGGGAATCACCGGGGAGCTGTTTTTT.

This chain uses TRBV7-2 with TRBJ2-1; TRBD2 is a possible D gene (5 bases). V was shortened by 2 bases and J by 5 bases, with 13 bases between the two germline ends. CDR1 is SGHTA and CDR2 is FQGNSA in the germline V gene. The CDR3 sequence is 15 residues long. The CDR3 DNA sequence: TGTGCCAGCAGCTTATCGTCGGGAAGGAACAATGAGCAGTTCTTC. As protein: CASSLSSGRNNEQFF.

The chain has TRBV7-2 and TRBJ1-4; no clear D gene. V was trimmed by 4 bases and J by 4 bases, leaving 4 bases between them. Germline-derived CDR1 and CDR2 are SGHTA and FQGNSA. The CDR3 contains 12 residues. As DNA, the CDR3 is TGTGCCAGCAGCTCAAATAATGAAAAACTGTTTTTT. Translating it yields CASSSNNEKLFF. Full variable domain (missing parts from reference TRBV7-2 and TRBJ1-4): GAGVSQSPSNKVTEKGKDVELRCDPISGHTALYWYRQSLGQGLEFLIYFQGNSAPDKSGLPSDRFSAERTGGSVSTLTIQRTQQEDSAVYLCASSSNNEKLFFGSGTQLSVL.

This clonotype has just a few counts. V is TRBV7-8 and J is TRBJ1-1; tentatively, D is TRBD1 (5 bases). Trimming took off 4 bases at V and 11 bases at J, with 14 bases between the two ends. Germline CDR1 is SGHVS and CDR2 is FQNEAQ. CDR3 size: 12 residues. In DNA form, the CDR3 reads TGTGCCAGCAGCTCGGGACTAGGACGGGCTTTCTTT. Translating it yields CASSSGLGRAFF.

The V gene is TRBV5-1, the J gene TRBJ2-7; 11 bases are a match to TRBD2. After removal of 9 bases from V and 2 bases from J, the junction contained 7 bases not matched to a gene. Germline V gene data show CDR1 as SGHRS and CDR2 as YFSETQ. This CDR3 region has 14 residues. CDR3 loop: CATQPTSGAYEQYF. CDR3 coding DNA: TGCGCCACCCAACCGACTAGCGGGGCCTACGAGCAGTACTTC.

This rearrangement joins TRBV12-3 or TRBV12-4 to TRBJ2-5, with D possibly TRBD1 on 5 matching bases. V dropped 2 bases and J dropped 5 bases, with 12 bases sitting between them. The CDR3 length is 14 residues. CDR3 amino acids: CASSLTQGPETQYF. The CDR3 DNA reads as TGTGCCAGCAGTTTAACCCAGGGTCCGGAGACCCAGTACTTC.

This clonotype was picked up a small number of times. The V and J genes are TRBV7-9 and TRBJ2-5, with D perhaps TRBD1 (5 bases). Trimming removed 5 bases from V and 7 bases from J, with 11 bases in between. From germline, CDR1 is SEHNR and CDR2 FQNEAQ (reference sequence). This CDR3 is 12 amino acids long. The CDR3 protein is CASSRQGRTQYF. The CDR3 DNA follows: TGTGCCAGCAGCCGCCAGGGTCGGACCCAGTACTTC.

The chain couples TRBV6-1 to TRBJ1-3, with 9 bases aligning to TRBD1. The CDR3 contains 14 residues. V lost 6 bases and J lost 4; bases outside the gene matches: 4. Per germline, CDR1 MNHNS and CDR2 SASEGT. The CDR3 nucleotides are TGTGCCAGCAGCACAGGGACAGGGGGAAACACCATATATTTT. It translates to CASSTGTGGNTIYF.

The chain couples TRBV7-9 to TRBJ2-7, with 9 bases aligning to TRBD1. The length of the CDR3 is 15 residues. CDR1 and CDR2 (germline): SEHNR, FQNEAQ (reference sequence). Trimming removed 3 bases from V and 1 base from J; junction bases left unmatched: 4. The CDR3 reads CASSLVGTGSYEQYF. The CDR3 DNA sequence: TGTGCCAGCAGCTTGGTCGGGACAGGGTCCTACGAGCAGTACTTC.

This clonotype came up a few times. V and J are TRBV28 and TRBJ1-1; D is unclear. This CDR3 comprises 13 residues. V was pared by 1 base and J by 1 base, with 4 bases between. The germline CDR1 and CDR2 sequences are MDHEN and SYDVKM. The CDR3 spells CASSLYRNTEAFF. Written as DNA, the CDR3 is TGTGCCAGCAGTTTATACAGGAACACTGAAGCTTTCTTT.

V and J are TRBV6-1 and TRBJ1-5; D perhaps matches TRBD1 (6 bases). CDR3 size: 13 residues. The germline V gene has CDR1 MNHNS and CDR2 SASEGT. Trimming pared 4 bases from V and 8 bases from J, leaving 12 bases between. In DNA, the CDR3 is TGTGCCAGCAGTGTACAGGGTAAGGAGCCCCAGCATTTT. Its protein is CASSVQGKEPQHF.

The chain employs TRBV2 and TRBJ1-6; 8 bases agree with TRBD1. V was pared by 8 bases and J by 7 bases, with 4 bases of the junction left unmatched. The CDR3 contains 13 residues. The V gene's germline CDR1 is SNHLY and CDR2 FYNNEI. DNA of the CDR3: TGTGCCAGCCAGAACAGGGGGAATTCACCCCTCCACTTT. It yields the protein CASQNRGNSPLHF.

The chain recombines TRBV10-3 with TRBJ2-1; 12 bases fit TRBD2. Germline-derived CDR1 and CDR2 are ENHRY and SYGVKD. The trim removed 7 bases at V and 0 bases at J, leaving 10 bases unmatched. The CDR3 consists of 18 residues. The CDR3, as DNA: TGTGCCATCAAAACGACTAGCGGGAGTTTCTACTCCTACAATGAGCAGTTCTTC. This encodes CAIKTTSGSFYSYNEQFF.

The V call is TRBV7-2, the J call TRBJ2-7, with 8 bases lining up with TRBD2. J was trimmed by 2 bases and V by 4 bases; bases with no gene match: 7. The germline gives CDR1 SGHTA, CDR2 FQGNSA. CDR3 length: 15 amino acids. The CDR3 nucleotides are TGTGCCAGCAGCTCTCAAGCGGGAGCCACCTACGAGCAGTACTTC. Translated, it gives CASSSQAGATYEQYF. Variable domain in full (rest from reference TRBV7-2 and TRBJ2-7): GAGVSQSPSNKVTEKGKDVELRCDPISGHTALYWYRQSLGQGLEFLIYFQGNSAPDKSGLPSDRFSAERTGGSVSTLTIQRTQQEDSAVYLCASSSQAGATYEQYFGPGTRLTVT.

This clonotype is medium-sized by share. This chain connects TRBV20-1 to TRBJ2-3; 14 bases map to TRBD2. This CDR3 comprises 16 residues. V shed 6 bases and J 4 bases; nucleotides not matched to a gene: 9. The germline V gene encodes CDR1 DFQATT and CDR2 SNEGSKA (reference sequence). The CDR3 spells CSASGLAGAKADTQYF. The CDR3 region has the DNA TGCAGTGCCTCGGGACTAGCGGGAGCTAAGGCAGATACGCAGTATTTT.

This clonotype was observed a few times. The genes are TRBV20-1 and TRBJ2-7; possibly TRBD1 or TRBD2 for D (5 bases each). Trimming took off 3 bases at V and 2 bases at J, with 14 bases between the two ends. Germline V lookup: CDR1 DFQATT, CDR2 SNEGSKA (reference sequence). The CDR3 length is 14 residues. DNA of the CDR3: TGCAGTGCTAGCTCCTACCGGGGCCCCTACGAGCAGTACTTC. Translated: CSASSYRGPYEQYF.

In this sample, this clonotype turned up a few times. The gene calls are TRBV24-1 and TRBJ1-5; D possibly corresponds to TRBD1 (5 bases). Trimming cost V 5 bases and J 4 bases, with 8 bases left between them. The germline V gene has CDR1 KGHDR and CDR2 SFDVKD. The CDR3 is made up of 13 amino acids. CDR3 region: CATSAGWNQPQHF. The CDR3 coding sequence is TGTGCCACCAGTGCAGGGTGGAATCAGCCCCAGCATTTT.

This clonotype was seen a handful of times. The rearrangement joins TRBV20-1 to TRBJ1-2; D is uncertain. From germline, CDR1 is DFQATT and CDR2 SNEGSKA (reference sequence). Trimming took off 3 bases at V and 4 bases at J, with 15 bases between the two ends. The CDR3 is 14 amino acids. CDR3 in DNA: TGCAGTGCTAGGACCCGTGAGGTCTCCTATGGCTACACCTTC. This gives the protein CSARTREVSYGYTF.

The chain uses TRBV29-1 and TRBJ2-2; 9 positions match TRBD1. CDR1 and CDR2 (germline): SQVTM, ANQGSEA. This CDR3 has 12 residues. V was pared by 6 bases and J by 7 bases, with 3 bases of the junction left unmatched. CDR3 protein: CSVDRGGGELFF. DNA for the CDR3: TGCAGCGTGGACAGGGGCGGCGGGGAGCTGTTTTTT.

Of note for this clonotype: The junction does not match germline at one end; this may be a read error. This sequence joins TRBV24-1 and TRBJ1-5, with 7 positions matching TRBD1. CDR3 size: 15 residues. From germline, CDR1 is KGHDR and CDR2 SFDVKD. CDR3 nucleotides: TGTGCCACCTGTGATTCGGGCAGGGGGGATCAGCCCCAGCATTTT. Amino acids: CATCDSGRGDQPQHF.

This chain joins TRBV5-1 and TRBJ1-1; D remains unclear. Germline V gene sequence: CDR1 SGHRS, CDR2 YFSETQ. The CDR3 has 13 residues. The V end lost 1 base, the J end lost 2 bases, and 6 bases lay between the germline ends. The chain's CDR3 is CASSLTDNTEAFF. The CDR3 DNA reads TGCGCCAGCAGCTTGACAGACAACACTGAAGCTTTCTTT. The full variable domain, completed using reference TRBV5-1 and TRBJ1-1, is KAGVTQTPRYLIKTRGQQVTLSCSPISGHRSVSWYQQTPGQGLQFLFEYFSETQRNKGNFPGRFSGRQFSNSRSEMNVSTLELGDSALYLCASSLTDNTEAFFGQGTRLTVV.